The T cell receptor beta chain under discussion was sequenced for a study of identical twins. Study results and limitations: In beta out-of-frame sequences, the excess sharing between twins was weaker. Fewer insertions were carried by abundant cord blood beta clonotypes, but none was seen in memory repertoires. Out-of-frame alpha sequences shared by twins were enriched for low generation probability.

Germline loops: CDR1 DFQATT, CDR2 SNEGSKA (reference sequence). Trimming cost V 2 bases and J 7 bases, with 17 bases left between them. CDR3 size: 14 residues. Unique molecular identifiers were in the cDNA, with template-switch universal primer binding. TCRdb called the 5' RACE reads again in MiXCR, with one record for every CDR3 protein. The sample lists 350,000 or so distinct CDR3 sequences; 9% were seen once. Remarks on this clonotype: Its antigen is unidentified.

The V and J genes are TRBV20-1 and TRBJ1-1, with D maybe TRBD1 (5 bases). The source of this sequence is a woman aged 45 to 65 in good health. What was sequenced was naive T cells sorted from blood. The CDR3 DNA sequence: TGCAGTGCTAGATCCATCAGGGTATTGGGTGAAGCTTTCTTT. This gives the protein CSARSIRVLGEAFF.